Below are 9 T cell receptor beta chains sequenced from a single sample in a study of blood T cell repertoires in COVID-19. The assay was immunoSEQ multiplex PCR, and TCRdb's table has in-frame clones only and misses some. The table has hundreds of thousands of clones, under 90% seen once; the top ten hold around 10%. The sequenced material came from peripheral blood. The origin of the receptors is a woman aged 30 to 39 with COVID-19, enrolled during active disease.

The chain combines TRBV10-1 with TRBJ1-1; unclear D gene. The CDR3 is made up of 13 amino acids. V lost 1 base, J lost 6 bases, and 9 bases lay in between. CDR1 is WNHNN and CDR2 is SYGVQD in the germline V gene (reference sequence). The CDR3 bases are TGCGCCAGCAGTGAGTTAAGCAAGTCTGAAGCTTTCTTT. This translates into CASSELSKSEAFF.

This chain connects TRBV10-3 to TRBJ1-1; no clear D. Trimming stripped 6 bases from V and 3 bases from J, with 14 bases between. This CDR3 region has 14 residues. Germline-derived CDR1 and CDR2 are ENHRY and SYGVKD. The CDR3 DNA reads TGTGCCATCAGGGTTCAAGAGGTGGACACTGAAGCTTTCTTT. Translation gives CAIRVQEVDTEAFF.

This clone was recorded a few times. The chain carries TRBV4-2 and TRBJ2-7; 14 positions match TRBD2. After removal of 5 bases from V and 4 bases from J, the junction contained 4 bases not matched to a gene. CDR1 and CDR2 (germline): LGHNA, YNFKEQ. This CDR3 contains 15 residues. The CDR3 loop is CASSVGTSGGYEQYF. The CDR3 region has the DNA TGTGCCAGCAGCGTCGGGACTAGCGGGGGTTACGAGCAGTACTTC.

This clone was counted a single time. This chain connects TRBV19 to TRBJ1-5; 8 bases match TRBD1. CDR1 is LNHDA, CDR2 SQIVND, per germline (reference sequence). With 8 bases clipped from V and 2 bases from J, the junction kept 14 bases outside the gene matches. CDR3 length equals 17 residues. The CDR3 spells CASVSGTGRLGNQPQHF. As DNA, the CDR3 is TGTGCCAGTGTGTCCGGGACAGGTCGTTTGGGCAATCAGCCCCAGCATTTT.

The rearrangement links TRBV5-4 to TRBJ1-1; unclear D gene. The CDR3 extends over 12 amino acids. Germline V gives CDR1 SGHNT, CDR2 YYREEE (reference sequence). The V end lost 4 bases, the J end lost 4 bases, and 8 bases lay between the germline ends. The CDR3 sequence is CASSPLTTEAFF. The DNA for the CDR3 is TGTGCCAGCAGCCCACTCACCACTGAAGCTTTCTTT.

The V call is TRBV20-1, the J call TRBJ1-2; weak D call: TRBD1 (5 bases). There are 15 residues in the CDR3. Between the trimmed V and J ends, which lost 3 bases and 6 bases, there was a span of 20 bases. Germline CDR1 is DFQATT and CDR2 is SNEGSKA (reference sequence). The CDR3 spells CSASQRGPISDGYTF. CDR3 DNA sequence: TGCAGTGCTAGTCAAAGGGGCCCGATCTCGGATGGCTACACCTTC.

CDR3 DNA: TGTGCCAGCTCCCCCGGTACAGGGTCGGTGGGGGCCAACGTCCTGACTTTC. The encoded protein is CASSPGTGSVGANVLTF. The chain links TRBV3-1 (or the pseudogene TRBV3-2) to TRBJ2-6, with a tentative D call TRBD1 (6 bases). The V and J ends lost 8 bases and 4 bases respectively, with 21 bases between them. In germline, CDR1 is LGHDT, CDR2 YNNKEL (reference sequence). This CDR3 contains 17 residues.

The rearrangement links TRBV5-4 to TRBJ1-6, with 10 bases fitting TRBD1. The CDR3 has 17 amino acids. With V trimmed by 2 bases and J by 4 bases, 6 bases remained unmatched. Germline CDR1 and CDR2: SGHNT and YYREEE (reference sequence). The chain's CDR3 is CASSFTRDRGYNSPLHF. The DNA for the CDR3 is TGTGCCAGCAGCTTCACTCGGGACAGGGGTTATAATTCACCCCTCCACTTT.

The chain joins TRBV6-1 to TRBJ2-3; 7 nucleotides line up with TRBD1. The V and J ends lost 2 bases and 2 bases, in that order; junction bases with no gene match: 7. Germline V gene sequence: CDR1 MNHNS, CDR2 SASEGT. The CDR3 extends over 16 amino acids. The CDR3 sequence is CASSEFEGADTDTQYF. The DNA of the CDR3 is TGTGCCAGCAGTGAATTTGAGGGGGCCGACACAGATACGCAGTATTTT.